These T cell receptor beta chains were read from a single sample in a study of blood T cell repertoires in COVID-19. Assay: immunoSEQ multiplex PCR; the TCRdb copy retains only in-frame clones and omits some. The sample includes over 85,000 clones, roughly four fifths of them seen just once. The specimen was peripheral blood. These receptors were taken from a woman between 55 and 75 years old with acute or convalescent COVID-19. Both conserved end residues are part of each CDR3. The order of the fields is clone size, V gene, D gene, J gene, CDR3 protein, CDR3 DNA. D genes are given only for firm matches. A row's size may be missing; if present it is once, few, many or a size class.

.,TRBV24-1,TRBD1,TRBJ2-5,CATSDTTDRGETQYF,TGTGCCACCAGTGACACGACCGACAGGGGAGAGACCCAGTACTTC
once,TRBV6-2/TRBV6-3,.,TRBJ1-1,CASSSAGRGEAFF,TGTGCCAGCAGTTCCGCCGGGAGGGGTGAAGCTTTCTTT
few,TRBV18,.,TRBJ1-6,CASSPTRRLNYDNSPLHF,TGTGCCAGCTCACCAACCAGAAGGTTAAACTATGATAATTCACCCCTCCACTTT
.,TRBV30,TRBD2,TRBJ2-1,CAWTLAGADNEQFF,TGTGCCTGGACTCTAGCGGGGGCCGACAATGAGCAGTTCTTC
once,TRBV12-3/TRBV12-4,.,TRBJ1-6,CASSQVKSLHF,TGTGCCAGTTCACAGGTCAAATCCCTCCACTTT
.,TRBV7-3,TRBD1,TRBJ2-1,CASSLKGQTGSSYNEQFF,TGTGCCAGCAGCTTAAAGGGCCAGACAGGGAGCTCCTACAATGAGCAGTTCTTC
.,TRBV5-5,.,TRBJ2-6,CASSSTGSGANVLTF,TGTGCCAGCAGCTCTACAGGGTCTGGGGCCAACGTCCTGACTTTC
.,TRBV18,TRBD2,TRBJ2-3,CASSRRTSGEADTQYF,TGTGCCAGCTCACGACGGACTAGCGGGGAGGCAGATACGCAGTATTTT
many,TRBV4-3,TRBD1,TRBJ2-7,CASSQTGTGTPYEQYF,TGCGCCAGCAGCCAAACCGGGACAGGGACCCCCTACGAGCAGTACTTC
few,TRBV25-1,.,TRBJ2-5,CASGVAETQYF,TGTGCCAGCGGTGTAGCGGAGACCCAGTACTTC
.,TRBV10-3,.,TRBJ2-2,CAISQATGELFF,TGTGCCATCAGCCAGGCTACCGGGGAGCTGTTTTTT
few,TRBV18,TRBD1,TRBJ1-2,CASSPKTQGLDGYTF,TGTGCCAGCTCACCTAAAACACAGGGGCTAGATGGCTACACCTTC
.,TRBV7-6,TRBD2,TRBJ2-2,CASSSTSGGGTGELFF,TGTGCCAGCAGCTCTACCAGCGGGGGAGGAACCGGGGAGCTGTTTTTT
.,TRBV25-1,TRBD1,TRBJ1-2,CASSEPGQGLGGYTF,TGTGCCAGCAGTGAACCGGGACAGGGGTTGGGCGGCTACACCTTC
.,TRBV19,TRBD2,TRBJ2-7,CASSIGGTSDREQYF,TGTGCCAGTAGTATAGGTGGGACTAGCGATCGCGAGCAGTACTTC
.,TRBV5-5,TRBD1,TRBJ1-2,CASSLEGETGNSF,TGTGCCAGCAGCTTAGAGGGGGAGACAGGGAACTCCTTC
.,TRBV7-2,.,TRBJ2-3,CASSLMASVDTQYF,TGTGCCAGCAGCTTAATGGCTAGCGTAGATACGCAGTATTTT
.,TRBV4-2,TRBD1,TRBJ1-4,CASSGFQGATNEKLFF,TGTGCCAGCAGTGGTTTCCAGGGGGCAACTAATGAAAAACTGTTTTTT
.,TRBV12-3/TRBV12-4,.,TRBJ2-1,CASSPSIGEQFF,TGTGCCAGCAGTCCTAGCATTGGGGAGCAGTTCTTC
.,TRBV7-8,TRBD2,TRBJ2-1,CASSLVLAGDLNEQFF,TGTGCCAGCAGCTTAGTTCTAGCGGGGGACCTCAATGAGCAGTTCTTC
.,TRBV6-6,.,TRBJ1-5,CASSLQVSNQPQHF,TGTGCCAGCAGCTTACAGGTTAGCAATCAGCCCCAGCATTTT
.,TRBV5-1,.,TRBJ2-2,CASSLDWGDTGELFF,TGCGCCAGCAGCCTCGATTGGGGGGACACCGGGGAGCTGTTTTTT
.,TRBV7-2,.,TRBJ2-7,CASSRTAFTYEQYF,TGTGCCAGCAGCCGGACAGCTTTCACCTACGAGCAGTACTTC
once,TRBV13,TRBD1,TRBJ1-4,CASSPGTDYEKLFF,TGTGCCAGCAGCCCGGGGACAGACTATGAAAAACTGTTTTTT
.,TRBV7-3,.,TRBJ2-1,CASSLIRSVNEQFF,TGTGCCAGCAGCTTAATACGCTCGGTTAATGAGCAGTTCTTC
.,TRBV18,TRBD1,TRBJ2-5,CASSGQQETQYF,TGTGCCAGCTCGGGACAGCAAGAGACCCAGTACTTC
.,TRBV11-3,.,TRBJ2-3,CASSLGATRGARDTQYF,TGTGCCAGCAGCTTAGGGGCTACACGGGGGGCCAGAGATACGCAGTATTTT
.,TRBV5-1,TRBD1,TRBJ1-1,CASSIDRGLDTEAFF,TGCGCCAGCAGCATCGACAGGGGGCTGGACACTGAAGCTTTCTTT
.,TRBV6-1,.,TRBJ2-5,CASSEYETQYF,TGTGCCAGCAGTGAATATGAGACCCAGTACTTC
once,TRBV7-9,.,TRBJ2-7,CASSRNPGRDYEQYF,TGTGCCAGCAGCCGAAACCCAGGGCGGGACTACGAGCAGTACTTC
.,TRBV30,.,TRBJ2-2,CAWSRGNTGELFF,TGTGCCTGGAGCCGGGGGAACACCGGGGAGCTGTTTTTT
.,TRBV4-2,TRBD1,TRBJ1-1,CASSPSDRGEAFF,TGTGCCAGCAGCCCCTCAGACAGGGGAGAAGCTTTCTTT
.,TRBV2,TRBD2,TRBJ2-3,CASGERGVADTQYF,TGTGCCAGCGGCGAGCGGGGGGTCGCAGATACGCAGTATTTT
.,TRBV5-1,TRBD1,TRBJ1-4,CASRRTGGGTNEKLFF,TGCGCCAGCAGACGAACAGGGGGCGGAACTAATGAAAAACTGTTTTTT
.,TRBV4-1,TRBD1,TRBJ1-6,CASRRTGGQSSYNSPLHF,TGCGCCAGCAGACGGACAGGGGGACAGTCCTCCTATAATTCACCCCTCCACTTT
.,TRBV5-1,.,TRBJ2-2,CASSLPRQSGELFF,TGCGCCAGCAGCTTGCCGAGGCAATCCGGGGAGCTGTTTTTT
.,TRBV21-1,.,TRBJ1-1,CASSAGQLNTEAFF,TGTGCCAGCAGCGCCGGACAACTGAACACTGAAGCTTTCTTT
.,TRBV4-1,.,TRBJ1-1,CASSQGPGNTEAFF,TGCGCCAGCAGCCAAGGACCAGGGAACACTGAAGCTTTCTTT
.,TRBV4-1,.,TRBJ2-1,CASSPSPFNEQFF,TGCGCCAGCAGCCCCTCCCCGTTCAATGAGCAGTTCTTC
.,TRBV27,TRBD1,TRBJ2-7,CASSLGTGGHYEQYF,TGTGCCAGCAGTTTGGGAACAGGGGGGCACTACGAGCAGTACTTC
.,TRBV6-1,TRBD1,TRBJ1-6,CASSEGTGGESPLHF,TGTGCCAGCAGTGAAGGGACAGGGGGCGAATCACCCCTCCACTTT
.,TRBV3-1/TRBV3-2,.,TRBJ1-6,CASSQETGPNSPLHF,TGTGCCAGCAGCCAAGAGACAGGACCCAATTCACCCCTCCACTTT
.,TRBV29-1,.,TRBJ2-6,CSVAKGTGANVLTF,TGCAGCGTTGCTAAGGGGACTGGGGCCAACGTCCTGACTTTC
.,TRBV6-6,.,TRBJ1-1,CASSYPGRRDTEAFF,TGTGCCAGCAGTTACCCAGGCAGGAGGGATACTGAAGCTTTCTTT
.,TRBV5-4,.,TRBJ2-1,CASSLSVGRYEQFF,TGTGCCAGCAGCTTGTCGGTGGGGAGATATGAGCAGTTCTTC